The 23 T cell receptor beta chains below come from one sample, sequenced in a study of cytomegalovirus exposure and HLA in healthy donors. It was with 60 Vbeta and 13 Jbeta primers that the PCR ran. Profiled with immunoSEQ multiplex PCR; TCRdb holds only in-frame clones, not every one. The table shows about 110,000 clones, with approximately 11% occurring only once. Material: PBMCs. These receptors all stem from a man aged 40-49 years in good health and CMV-seropositive.

V gene TRBV7-9 combines with J gene TRBJ1-2; TRBD1 matches at 7 bases. CDR1 SEHNR and CDR2 FQNEAQ come from the germline V gene (reference sequence). V dropped 3 bases and J dropped 8; count of bases not matched to a gene: 6. The CDR3 is made up of 13 amino acids. The CDR3 DNA follows: TGTGCCAGCAGCTTGCAGACAGGGAGGGGCTACACCTTC. Amino acid sequence: CASSLQTGRGYTF.

This rearrangement joins TRBV5-6 to TRBJ2-1, with D tentatively TRBD2 (6 bases). Germline V gives CDR1 SGHDT, CDR2 YYEEEE. Between the trimmed V and J ends, which lost 0 bases and 2 bases, there was a span of 6 bases. There are 14 residues in the CDR3. CDR3 nucleotide sequence: TGTGCCAGCAGCTTGGGCGGGGCCTACAATGAGCAGTTCTTC. This sequence encodes CASSLGGAYNEQFF.

About this clone: A read error is likely, as this CDR3 ends without the conserved phenylalanine or tryptophan. Because the CDR3's place on the DNA is in doubt, the DNA is left out and the CDR3 is given as listed by TCRdb. This rearrangement joins TRBV14 to TRBJ2-2; TRBD2 is the table's D call, not checked against the DNA. CDR1 and CDR2 (germline): SGHDN, FVKESK. Inclusive of both ends, the CDR3 amounts to 19 amino acids. CDR3 amino acids: CASSQPLAGAMGYTGEMFL.

The table lists this clone with a few counts. The chain links TRBV27 to TRBJ1-2, with 8 bases fitting TRBD1. The CDR3 has 14 residues. The V gene end was trimmed by 8 bases and the J gene end by 2 bases; junction bases not matched to a gene: 7. The V gene's germline CDR1 is MNHEY and CDR2 SMNVEV (reference sequence). As DNA, the CDR3 is TGTGCCAGCCTCCCTCGGACAGGGAACTATGGCTACACCTTC. This codes for CASLPRTGNYGYTF.

The CDR3, as DNA: TGTGCCAGTAGTAACCGCCGGGACACATACGAGCAGTACTTC. Its protein product is CASSNRRDTYEQYF. The rearrangement joins TRBV19 to TRBJ2-7; TRBD1 is a possible D gene (6 bases). The germline V gene encodes CDR1 LNHDA and CDR2 SQIVND (reference sequence). Trimming took 4 bases from V and 4 from J, leaving 14 bases between them. This CDR3 region has 14 residues.

The chain links TRBV30 to TRBJ1-1; TRBD1 matches at 9 bases. Germline CDR1 is GTSNPN and CDR2 is SVGIG (reference sequence). V shed 5 bases and J 10 bases; nucleotides not matched to a gene: 11. This CDR3 contains 13 residues. The chain's CDR3 is CAWGGTGGLGAFF. The CDR3 nucleotides are TGTGCCTGGGGGGGAACAGGGGGCCTAGGAGCTTTCTTT.

The chain uses TRBV29-1 and TRBJ2-5; TRBD1 matches at 8 bases. The DNA end lines up better with TRBJ2-7; the J call may be wrong. Germline V gene data show CDR1 as SQVTM and CDR2 as ANQGSEA. The CDR3 spans 13 residues. The CDR3 coding sequence is TGCAGCGTTGGTGGACAGGGCTCCTACGAGCAGTACTTC. This gives the protein CSVGGQGSYEQYF.

The chain is built from TRBV5-1 and TRBJ2-3, with 10 nucleotides matching TRBD1. Germline V gene data show CDR1 as SGHRS and CDR2 as YFSETQ. With 0 bases clipped from V and 3 bases from J, the junction kept 4 bases outside the gene matches. The CDR3 length is 16 residues. The CDR3 nucleotides are TGCGCCAGCAGCTTGGTTCGGACAGGGGGGACAGATACGCAGTATTTT. Translated: CASSLVRTGGTDTQYF. Full variable domain (missing parts from reference TRBV5-1 and TRBJ2-3): KAGVTQTPRYLIKTRGQQVTLSCSPISGHRSVSWYQQTPGQGLQFLFEYFSETQRNKGNFPGRFSGRQFSNSRSEMNVSTLELGDSALYLCASSLVRTGGTDTQYFGPGTRLTVL.

The chain combines TRBV7-3 with TRBJ2-3; D is perhaps TRBD2 (6 bases). V was clipped by 1 base and J by 0 bases, with 11 bases between them. The CDR3 is made up of 16 amino acids. CDR1 is SGHTA, CDR2 FQGTGA, per germline. The chain's CDR3 is CASSLNPGTSTDTQYF. In DNA, the CDR3 is TGTGCCAGCAGCTTAAATCCCGGGACTAGCACAGATACGCAGTATTTT.

Points on this clone: One end of the junction varies from germline; a read error may be responsible. The chain uses TRBV7-7 and TRBJ2-2; D remains unclear. The CDR3 length is 14 residues. The germline gives CDR1 SSHAT, CDR2 FNYEAQ (reference sequence). The CDR3 spells CASSLVADTGELFF. For the CDR3, the DNA is TGTGCTAGCAGCTTAGTTGCAGACACCGGGGAGCTGTTTTTT.

This clone was seen a few times. V usage is TRBV7-2 and J usage is TRBJ1-1, with D possibly being TRBD1 (5 bases). From germline, CDR1 is SGHTA and CDR2 FQGNSA. V was clipped by 3 bases and J by 4 bases, with 15 bases between them. CDR3 size: 15 residues. The CDR3 region has the DNA TGTGCCAGCAGCTTCTCTGGGGGGGTCGGCACTGAAGCTTTCTTT. This sequence encodes CASSFSGGVGTEAFF.

This clone was observed a handful of times. The gene calls are TRBV4-1 and TRBJ2-6; 9 bases align to TRBD2. V lost 2 bases, J lost 0 bases, and 17 bases stayed unmatched. Per germline, CDR1 MGHRA and CDR2 YSYEKL. CDR3 length: 22 residues. The CDR3 region is CASSQQVYRTSGPLSGANVLTF. Here the CDR3 DNA reads TGCGCCAGCAGCCAACAAGTATATCGAACTAGCGGGCCTCTCTCTGGGGCCAACGTCCTGACTTTC.

V gene TRBV2 combines with J gene TRBJ1-3; no definite D call. Trimming took off 8 bases at V and 2 bases at J, with 10 bases between the two ends. Germline V gene lookup returns CDR1 SNHLY and CDR2 FYNNEI. CDR3 length equals 13 residues. The CDR3, as DNA: TGTGCCAGCGAGGTGCAAGCTGGAAACACCATATATTTT. Translating it yields CASEVQAGNTIYF. Filled out from reference TRBV2 and TRBJ1-3, the complete variable domain reads EPEVTQTPSHQVTQMGQEVILRCVPISNHLYFYWYRQILGQKVEFLVSFYNNEISEKSEIFDDQFSVERPDGSNFTLKIRSTKLEDSAMYFCASEVQAGNTIYFGEGSWLTVV.

The chain links TRBV18 to TRBJ2-3, with TRBD2 identical over 12 bases. After removal of 3 bases from V and 0 bases from J, the junction contained 10 bases not matched to a gene. CDR1 is KGHSH and CDR2 is LQKENI in the germline V gene. CDR3 length equals 19 residues. The CDR3 DNA sequence: TGTGCCAGCTCACCGCTCCTAGCGGGAGGGCCTGGAAGCACAGATACGCAGTATTTT. Its protein product is CASSPLLAGGPGSTDTQYF.

There are a few counts of this clone. The chain recombines TRBV19 with TRBJ1-1; 7 bases fit TRBD1. The CDR3 spans 13 residues. Germline loops: CDR1 LNHDA, CDR2 SQIVND (reference sequence). After removal of 5 bases from V and 5 bases from J, the junction contained 5 bases not matched to a gene. Here the CDR3 DNA reads TGTGCCAGTAGTTCACAGGGGCTTACTGAAGCTTTCTTT. Protein: CASSSQGLTEAFF. The whole variable domain, remainder taken from reference TRBV19 and TRBJ1-1, is DGGITQSPKYLFRKEGQNVTLSCEQNLNHDAMYWYRQDPGQGLRLIYYSQIVNDFQKGDIAEGYSVSREKKESFPLTVTSAQKNPTAFYLCASSSQGLTEAFFGQGTRLTVV.

This clone turned up a few times. The chain has TRBV19 and TRBJ1-3; 9 bases agree with TRBD1. The CDR3 sequence is 16 residues long. The V segment lost 7 bases and the J segment 0 bases; nucleotides outside the gene matches: 7. Per the germline V gene, CDR1 is LNHDA and CDR2 is SQIVND (reference sequence). For the CDR3, the DNA is TGTGCCAGTAAGGGACAGGGCCTAACCTCTGGAAACACCATATATTTT. This codes for CASKGQGLTSGNTIYF.

The gene calls are TRBV28 and TRBJ1-2; no reliable D call. This CDR3 comprises 13 residues. In germline, CDR1 is MDHEN, CDR2 SYDVKM. The V end was cut by 5 bases, the J end by 2 bases, with 9 bases between. The CDR3 region is CASSRTENYGYTF. The CDR3 DNA is TGTGCCAGCAGTCGGACTGAAAACTATGGCTACACCTTC.

This clone was detected only a few times. The chain uses TRBV5-1 and TRBJ2-2; 8 positions match TRBD2. The CDR3 sequence is 16 residues long. J gave up 8 bases and V 4 bases, and 13 bases lay outside the gene matches. Per the germline V gene, CDR1 is SGHRS and CDR2 is YFSETQ. CDR3 sequence reads: CASSLLGAAGEGELFF. The CDR3 nucleotides are TGCGCCAGCAGCCTCTTAGGGGCAGCGGGAGAGGGGGAGCTGTTTTTT.

The table lists this clone with a few counts. This CDR3 reads CASSLGNYEQYF. The CDR3, as DNA: TGTGCCAGCAGCTTGGGTAACTACGAGCAGTACTTC. The V gene is TRBV5-6, the J gene TRBJ2-7; D not resolved. V was shortened by 0 bases and J by 3 bases, with 4 bases between the two germline ends. The germline CDR1 and CDR2 sequences are SGHDT and YYEEEE. The CDR3 totals 12 residues.

The chain employs TRBV10-3 and TRBJ2-5; D is possibly TRBD2 (6 bases). CDR3 length: 13 residues. Germline V gives CDR1 ENHRY, CDR2 SYGVKD. V was trimmed by 4 bases and J by 2 bases, leaving 8 bases between them. CDR3 coding DNA: TGTGCCATCAGTGGGGGACTGCAAGAGACCCAGTACTTC. This codes for CAISGGLQETQYF.

This chain joins TRBV6-5 and TRBJ2-5, with 7 bases fitting TRBD2. Per germline, CDR1 MNHEY and CDR2 SVGAGI. V was clipped by 6 bases and J by 3 bases; unmatched bases: 10. The CDR3 extends over 15 amino acids. The CDR3 is CASSFRSGAKETQYF. The CDR3 nucleotides read TGTGCCAGCAGCTTTCGCAGCGGGGCAAAAGAGACCCAGTACTTC.

The V gene is TRBV2, the J gene TRBJ1-6; 8 bases are shared with TRBD1. Germline V CDR1 and CDR2: SNHLY, FYNNEI. CDR3 length: 14 residues. Losses at the gene ends were 6 bases for V and 8 bases for J; bases not matched to a gene: 6. The CDR3 sequence is CASSQDREYSPLHF. The CDR3, as DNA: TGTGCCAGCAGCCAGGACAGGGAGTATTCACCCCTCCACTTT.

This clone was counted only a few times. The chain combines TRBV18 with TRBJ2-7; TRBD2 matches 10 bases. This CDR3 contains 17 residues. In germline, CDR1 is KGHSH, CDR2 LQKENI. The ends lost 0 bases at V and 7 bases at J; junction bases unmatched: 12. CDR3 region: CASSPPGLANFHMEQYF. CDR3 coding DNA: TGTGCCAGCTCACCACCGGGACTAGCGAACTTTCATATGGAGCAGTACTTC. Filled out from reference TRBV18 and TRBJ2-7, the complete variable domain reads NAGVMQNPRHLVRRRGQEARLRCSPMKGHSHVYWYRQLPEEGLKFMVYLQKENIIDESGMPKERFSAEFPKEGPSILRIQQVVRGDSAAYFCASSPPGLANFHMEQYFGPGTRLTVT.